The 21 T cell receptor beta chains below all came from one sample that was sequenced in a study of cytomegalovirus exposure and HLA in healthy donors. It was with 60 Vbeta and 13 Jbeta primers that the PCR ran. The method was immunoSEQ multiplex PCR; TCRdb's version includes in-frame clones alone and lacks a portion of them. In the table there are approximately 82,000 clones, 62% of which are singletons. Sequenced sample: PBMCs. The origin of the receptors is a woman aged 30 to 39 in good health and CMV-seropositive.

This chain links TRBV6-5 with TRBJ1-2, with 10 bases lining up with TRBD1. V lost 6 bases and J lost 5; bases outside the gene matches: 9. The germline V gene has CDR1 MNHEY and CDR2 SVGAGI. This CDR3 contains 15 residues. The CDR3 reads CASRDGTGERYGYTF. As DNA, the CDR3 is TGTGCCAGCAGGGACGGGACAGGGGAAAGATATGGCTACACCTTC.

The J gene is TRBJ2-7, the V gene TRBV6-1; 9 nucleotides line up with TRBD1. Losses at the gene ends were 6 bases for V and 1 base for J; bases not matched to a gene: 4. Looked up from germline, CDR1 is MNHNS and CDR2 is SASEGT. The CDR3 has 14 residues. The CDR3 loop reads CASSPGQGSYEQYF. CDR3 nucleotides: TGTGCCAGCAGCCCTGGACAGGGGTCCTACGAGCAGTACTTC.

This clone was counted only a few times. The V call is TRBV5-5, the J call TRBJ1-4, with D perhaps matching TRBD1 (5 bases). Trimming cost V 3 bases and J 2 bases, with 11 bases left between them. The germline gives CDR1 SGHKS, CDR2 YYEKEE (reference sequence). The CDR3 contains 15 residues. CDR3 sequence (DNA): TGTGCCAGCAGCTCGCTGGGGGGTACTAATGAAAAACTGTTTTTT. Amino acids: CASSSLGGTNEKLFF. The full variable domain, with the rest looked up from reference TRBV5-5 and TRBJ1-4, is DAGVTQSPTHLIKTRGQQVTLRCSPISGHKSVSWYQQVLGQGPQFIFQYYEKEERGRGNFPDRFSARQFPNYSSELNVNALLLGDSALYLCASSSLGGTNEKLFFGSGTQLSVL.

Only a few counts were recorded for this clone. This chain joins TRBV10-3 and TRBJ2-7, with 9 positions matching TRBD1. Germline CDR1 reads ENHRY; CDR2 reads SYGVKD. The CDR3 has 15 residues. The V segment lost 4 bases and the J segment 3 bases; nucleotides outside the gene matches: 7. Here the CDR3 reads CAISGQGQGNYEQYF. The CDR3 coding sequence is TGTGCCATCAGTGGCCAGGGACAGGGTAACTACGAGCAGTACTTC.

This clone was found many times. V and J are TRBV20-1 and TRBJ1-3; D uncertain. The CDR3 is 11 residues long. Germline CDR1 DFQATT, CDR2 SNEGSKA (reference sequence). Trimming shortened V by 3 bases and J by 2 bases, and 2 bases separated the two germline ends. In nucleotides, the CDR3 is TGCAGTGCTAGCGCTGGAAACACCATATATTTT. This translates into CSASAGNTIYF.

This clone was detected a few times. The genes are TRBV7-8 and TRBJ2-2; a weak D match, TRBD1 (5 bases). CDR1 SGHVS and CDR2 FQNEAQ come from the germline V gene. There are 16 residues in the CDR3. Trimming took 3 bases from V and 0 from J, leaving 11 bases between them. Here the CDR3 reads CASSLVPQANTGELFF. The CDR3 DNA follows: TGTGCCAGCAGCTTGGTCCCACAGGCGAACACCGGGGAGCTGTTTTTT.

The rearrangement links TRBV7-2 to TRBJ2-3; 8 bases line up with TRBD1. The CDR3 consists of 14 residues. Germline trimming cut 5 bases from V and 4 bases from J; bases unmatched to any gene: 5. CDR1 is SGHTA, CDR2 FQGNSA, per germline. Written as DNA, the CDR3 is TGTGCCAGCAGCCTCGGACAGGGCCCAGATACGCAGTATTTT. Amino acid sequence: CASSLGQGPDTQYF.

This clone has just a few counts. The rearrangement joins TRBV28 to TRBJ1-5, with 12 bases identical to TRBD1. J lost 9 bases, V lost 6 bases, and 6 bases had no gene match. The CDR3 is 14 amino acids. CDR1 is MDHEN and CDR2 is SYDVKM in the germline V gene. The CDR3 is CASSYGTGGLPQHF. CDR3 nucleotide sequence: TGTGCCAGCAGCTATGGGACAGGGGGCTTGCCCCAGCATTTT. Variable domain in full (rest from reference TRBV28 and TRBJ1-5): DVKVTQSSRYLVKRTGEKVFLECVQDMDHENMFWYRQDPGLGLRLIYFSYDVKMKEKGDIPEGYSVSREKKERFSLILESASTNQTSMYLCASSYGTGGLPQHFGDGTRLSIL.

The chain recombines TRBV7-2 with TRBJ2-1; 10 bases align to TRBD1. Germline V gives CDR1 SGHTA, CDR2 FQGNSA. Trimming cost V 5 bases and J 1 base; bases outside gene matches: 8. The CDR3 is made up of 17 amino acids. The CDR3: CASSLDRGRESYNEQFF. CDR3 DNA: TGTGCCAGCAGCCTAGACAGGGGGCGCGAATCCTACAATGAGCAGTTCTTC.

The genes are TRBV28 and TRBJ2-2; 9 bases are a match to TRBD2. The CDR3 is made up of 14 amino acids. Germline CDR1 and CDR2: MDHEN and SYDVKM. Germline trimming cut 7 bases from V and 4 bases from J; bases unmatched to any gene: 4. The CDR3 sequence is CASKAGGITGELFF. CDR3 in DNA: TGTGCCAGCAAGGCGGGGGGGATCACCGGGGAGCTGTTTTTT.

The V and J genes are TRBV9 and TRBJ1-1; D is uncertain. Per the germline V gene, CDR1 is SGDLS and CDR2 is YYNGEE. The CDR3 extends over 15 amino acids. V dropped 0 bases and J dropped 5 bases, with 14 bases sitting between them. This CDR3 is CASSVVSSGGTEAFF. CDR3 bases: TGTGCCAGCAGCGTAGTTAGTTCGGGTGGGACTGAAGCTTTCTTT.

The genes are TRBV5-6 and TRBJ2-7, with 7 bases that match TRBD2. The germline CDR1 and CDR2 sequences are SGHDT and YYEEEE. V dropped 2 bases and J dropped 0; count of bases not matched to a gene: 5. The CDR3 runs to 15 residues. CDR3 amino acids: CASSFLSGDSYEQYF. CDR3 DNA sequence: TGTGCCAGCAGCTTCCTCAGCGGGGACTCCTACGAGCAGTACTTC. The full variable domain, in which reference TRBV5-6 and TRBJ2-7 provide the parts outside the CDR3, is DAGVTQSPTHLIKTRGQQVTLRCSPKSGHDTVSWYQQALGQGPQFIFQYYEEEERQRGNFPDRFSGHQFPNYSSELNVNALLLGDSALYLCASSFLSGDSYEQYFGPGTRLTVT.

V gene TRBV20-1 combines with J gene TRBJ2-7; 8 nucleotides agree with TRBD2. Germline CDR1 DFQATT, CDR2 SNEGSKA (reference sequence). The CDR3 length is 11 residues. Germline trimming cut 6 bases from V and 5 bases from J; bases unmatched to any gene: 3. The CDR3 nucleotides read TGCAGTGCCAAACTAGCGGACGAGCAGTACTTC. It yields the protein CSAKLADEQYF.

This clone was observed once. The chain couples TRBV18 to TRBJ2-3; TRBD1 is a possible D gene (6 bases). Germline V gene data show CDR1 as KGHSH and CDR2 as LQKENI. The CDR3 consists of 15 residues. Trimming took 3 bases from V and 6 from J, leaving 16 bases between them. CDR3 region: CASSPLLTGSDTQYF. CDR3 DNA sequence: TGTGCCAGCTCACCTTTACTTACAGGGTCGGATACGCAGTATTTT.

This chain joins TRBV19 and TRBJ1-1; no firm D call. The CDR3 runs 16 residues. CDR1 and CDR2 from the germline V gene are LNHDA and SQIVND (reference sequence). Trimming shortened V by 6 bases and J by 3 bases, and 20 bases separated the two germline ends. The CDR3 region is CASSRGLGVEDTEAFF. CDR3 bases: TGTGCCAGTAGCCGTGGGTTAGGCGTAGAGGACACTGAAGCTTTCTTT. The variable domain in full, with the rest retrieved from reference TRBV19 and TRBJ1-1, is DGGITQSPKYLFRKEGQNVTLSCEQNLNHDAMYWYRQDPGQGLRLIYYSQIVNDFQKGDIAEGYSVSREKKESFPLTVTSAQKNPTAFYLCASSRGLGVEDTEAFFGQGTRLTVV.

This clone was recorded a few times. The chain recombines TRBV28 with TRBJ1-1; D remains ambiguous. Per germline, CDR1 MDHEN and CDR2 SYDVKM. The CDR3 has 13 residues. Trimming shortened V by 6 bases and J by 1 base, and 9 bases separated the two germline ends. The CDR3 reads CASSLRWNTEAFF. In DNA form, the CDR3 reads TGTGCCAGCAGCTTACGTTGGAACACTGAAGCTTTCTTT.

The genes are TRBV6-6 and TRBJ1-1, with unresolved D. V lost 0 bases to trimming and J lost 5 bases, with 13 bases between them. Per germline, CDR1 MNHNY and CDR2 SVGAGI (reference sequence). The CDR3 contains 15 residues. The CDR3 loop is CASSYSQAPRTEAFF. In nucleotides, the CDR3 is TGTGCCAGCAGTTACTCGCAGGCCCCAAGGACTGAAGCTTTCTTT.

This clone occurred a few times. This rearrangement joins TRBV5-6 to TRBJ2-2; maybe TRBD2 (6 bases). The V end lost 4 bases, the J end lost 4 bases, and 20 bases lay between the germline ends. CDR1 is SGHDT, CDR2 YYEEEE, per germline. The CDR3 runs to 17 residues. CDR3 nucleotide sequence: TGTGCCAGCAGCGGGTGGTTTGCGGGGCGACCCACCGGGGAGCTGTTTTTT. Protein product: CASSGWFAGRPTGELFF.

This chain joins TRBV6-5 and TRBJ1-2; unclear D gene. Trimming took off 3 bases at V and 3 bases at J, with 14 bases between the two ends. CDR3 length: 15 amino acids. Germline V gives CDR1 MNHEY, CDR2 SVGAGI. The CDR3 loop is CASSYRRGGDYGYTF. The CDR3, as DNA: TGTGCCAGCAGTTATCGCCGGGGAGGAGACTATGGCTACACCTTC.

The CDR3 protein is CASSQGLAGGLDEQYF. In DNA form, the CDR3 reads TGCGCCAGCAGCCAGGGACTAGCGGGGGGGCTGGACGAGCAGTACTTC. This chain uses TRBV5-1 with TRBJ2-7, with TRBD2 matching over 16 bases. Trimming took 4 bases from V and 5 from J; bases not matched to a gene: 6. The germline V gene encodes CDR1 SGHRS and CDR2 YFSETQ. The CDR3 runs to 16 residues.

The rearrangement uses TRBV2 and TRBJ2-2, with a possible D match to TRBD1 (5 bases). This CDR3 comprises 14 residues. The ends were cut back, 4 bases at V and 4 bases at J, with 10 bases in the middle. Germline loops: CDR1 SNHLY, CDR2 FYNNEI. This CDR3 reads CASSGQGVTGELFF. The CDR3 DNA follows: TGTGCCAGCAGTGGGCAGGGTGTCACCGGGGAGCTGTTTTTT.